This T cell receptor beta chain was observed in a study of Ad26.COV2.S vaccination and SARS-CoV-2 variants. The CDR3 is 13 residues long. Germline assignment: CDR1 MRHNA and CDR2 SNTAGT. Between the trimmed V and J ends, which lost 2 bases and 5 bases, there was a span of 4 bases. Only in-frame clones appear in the TCRdb table, and some are missing; sequencing was by immunoSEQ multiplex PCR. This table holds 350,000 to 400,000 clones, about nine tenths found once. The treatment: 15 to 20 received Ad26.COV2.S at low or high dose, single or two shots; 5 received placebo; per-sample allocation not given. Day 63 after the first injection of vaccine or placebo was the sampling time.

The starting material was peripheral blood, obtained in a trial of Ad26.COV2.S vaccine versus placebo. The chain links TRBV6-4 to TRBJ1-6; D uncertain. This TCR was sampled from a person between 18 and 65 years old who received the Ad26.COV2.S COVID-19 vaccine or a placebo. CDR3 sequence: CASSDTHNSPLHF. The CDR3 bases are TGTGCCAGCAGTGACACCCATAATTCACCCCTCCACTTT.